The entry that follows covers one T cell receptor (beta chain) sequence. The CDR3 covers 14 residues. V lost 2 bases to trimming and J lost 2 bases, with 10 bases between them. Germline CDR1 reads SGDLS; CDR2 reads YYNGEE. Profiling relied on immunoSEQ multiplex PCR, and the TCRdb table lists in-frame clones only, not all of them. The repertoire holds approximately 82,000 clones, approximately 94% seen once, with around 4.7% in the top ten. The data originate from a study of control samples from healthy donors and cancer patients. The specimen sequenced was blood. This chain uses TRBV9 with TRBJ1-1; weak D call: TRBD1 (6 bases). This clonotype was sampled from a woman under 30 in good health. CDR3 residues: CASSVDRINTEAFF. The DNA for the CDR3 is TGTGCCAGCAGCGTGGACAGAATTAACACTGAAGCTTTCTTT.